This TCR beta chain is drawn from a study of blood T cell repertoires in COVID-19. Background on the study: The origin of the acute and convalescent COVID-19 samples was the United States, Italy and Spain. Sources were T cells, B-cell-depleted T cells, or PBMCs; the material itself was cDNA or gDNA.

This clone was counted between two and nine times. Per germline, CDR1 SNHLY and CDR2 FYNNEI. The CDR3 consists of 19 residues. V shed 3 bases, J shed 5 bases, and the junction held 21 bases outside the gene matches. Per the study methods: By means of reference gene primer amplification, nucleated cell counts were estimated. Generated by immunoSEQ multiplex PCR, the TCRdb table keeps only in-frame clones and is missing some. V and J calls and clone size are as listed in that table; D and trimming were resolved from the DNA. The sample includes approximately 110,000 clones, approximately 85% of them seen just once.

The sample consisted of peripheral blood. The chain couples TRBV2 to TRBJ2-5, with 7 bases matching TRBD1. This clonotype originated in a human donor in a cohort sampled during active COVID-19. The CDR3 nucleotides read TGTGCCAGCAGTGATAACCCTCTTAGTGAGAGGGGGCCTCGGGAGACCCAGTACTTC. This encodes CASSDNPLSERGPRETQYF.